Below, 4 T cell receptor beta chains from the same sample are listed, as sequenced in a study of lymphopenia after photon versus proton radiotherapy. TCRdb's table, derived via immunoSEQ multiplex PCR, lists solely in-frame clones and lacks some. The table has 150,000 or so clones, approximately 86% seen once; the top ten hold about 4.7%. Sequenced material: peripheral blood, taken from a patient treated with photon-based radiotherapy. These receptor sequences come from a man aged 45 to 65 with gastric cancer.

The chain carries TRBV28 and TRBJ2-1; D gene uncertain. V lost 5 bases and J lost 7, with 9 bases in between. Germline loops: CDR1 MDHEN, CDR2 SYDVKM. This CDR3 contains 12 residues. This CDR3 is CASSVLINEQFF. As DNA, the CDR3 is TGTGCCAGCAGTGTACTCATTAATGAGCAGTTCTTC.

The chain uses TRBV28 and TRBJ1-1, with 7 bases that match TRBD1. There are 15 residues in the CDR3. In germline, CDR1 is MDHEN, CDR2 SYDVKM. V dropped 3 bases and J dropped 1; count of bases not matched to a gene: 5. CDR3 sequence reads: CASSLTGTANTEAFF. The CDR3 DNA is TGTGCCAGCAGTTTGACCGGGACAGCGAACACTGAAGCTTTCTTT.

The chain combines TRBV5-1 with TRBJ2-5; D uncertain. The CDR3 runs 15 residues. Germline V gene lookup returns CDR1 SGHRS and CDR2 YFSETQ. V was shortened by 0 bases and J by 2 bases, with 11 bases between the two germline ends. CDR3 bases: TGCGCCAGCAGCTTGGGCCGGGCGGATCAAGAGACCCAGTACTTC. Protein sequence: CASSLGRADQETQYF.

This chain joins TRBV5-1 and TRBJ2-2, with TRBD1 as a possible D gene (6 bases). The length of the CDR3 is 16 residues. Trimming cost V 0 bases and J 2 bases, with 11 bases left between them. The germline V gene has CDR1 SGHRS and CDR2 YFSETQ. This CDR3 reads CASSLGTGFNTGELFF. The CDR3 DNA reads as TGCGCCAGCAGCTTGGGTACAGGGTTTAACACCGGGGAGCTGTTTTTT. Drawing the rest from reference TRBV5-1 and TRBJ2-2, the complete variable domain is KAGVTQTPRYLIKTRGQQVTLSCSPISGHRSVSWYQQTPGQGLQFLFEYFSETQRNKGNFPGRFSGRQFSNSRSEMNVSTLELGDSALYLCASSLGTGFNTGELFFGEGSRLTVL.